This TCR beta chain was found in a study of blood T cell repertoires in COVID-19. Whole-study context: The United States, Italy and Spain supplied acute and convalescent COVID-19 samples. PBMCs, B-cell-depleted T cells, or T cells provided the cDNA or gDNA that made up the material.

Only in-frame clones appear in the TCRdb table, and some are missing; sequencing was by immunoSEQ multiplex PCR. The table includes 200,000 or so clones, about 87% detected once. The study recruited people aged about 18 to 95 years across more than 20 US areas. Per the germline V gene, CDR1 is MDHEN and CDR2 is SYDVKM. This CDR3 has 14 amino acids. V was pared by 2 bases and J by 2 bases, with 9 bases between. The TCR originated in a woman aged 25 to 39 who had recovered from COVID-19. V gene TRBV28 combines with J gene TRBJ1-1; no definite D call. Sequencing was performed on PBMCs or T cells enriched from blood (not recorded which). CDR3 sequence (DNA): TGTGCCAGCAGTTTAGTTAGACAAAACACTGAAGCTTTCTTT. Translating gives CASSLVRQNTEAFF.